The 12 T cell receptor beta chains in this list originate from one sample, sequenced in a study of blood T cell repertoires in COVID-19. Clones were sequenced by immunoSEQ multiplex PCR, and TCRdb holds only the in-frame ones, with some missing. Of 170,000 or so clones listed, just under 90% are singletons. The sequenced material came from peripheral blood. Source of these receptors: a woman in her 70s with COVID-19, enrolled during active disease.

The chain has TRBV24-1 and TRBJ2-1, with D maybe TRBD2 (5 bases). The CDR3 is 14 residues long. Germline V gives CDR1 KGHDR, CDR2 SFDVKD. V was clipped by 1 base and J by 10 bases, with 13 bases between them. The CDR3 DNA is TGTGCCACCAGTGATTTTACTGCGCGCGGGGAGCAGTTCTTC. Amino acids: CATSDFTARGEQFF.

This clone was observed once. V is TRBV18 and J is TRBJ2-7; 7 bases are a match to TRBD1. The germline V gene has CDR1 KGHSH and CDR2 LQKENI. This CDR3 region has 12 residues. V trimming: 2 bases; J trimming: 6 bases; junction bases outside the gene matches: 1. The CDR3 sequence: CASSPGQVEQYF. The CDR3 DNA follows: TGTGCCAGCTCACCAGGACAGGTCGAGCAGTACTTC.

The table lists this clone with a few counts. The CDR3 nucleotides read TGCGCCAGCAGCCTGGGACAGAACTCTGGAAACACCATATATTTT. Its protein is CASSLGQNSGNTIYF. This chain links TRBV5-1 with TRBJ1-3; 7 positions agree with TRBD1. The V gene end was trimmed by 4 bases and the J gene end by 0 bases; junction bases not matched to a gene: 4. CDR1 and CDR2 from the germline V gene are SGHRS and YFSETQ. The CDR3 length is 15 residues.

The chain joins TRBV2 to TRBJ2-3, with 7 positions matching TRBD1. The CDR3 extends over 14 amino acids. Per the germline V gene, CDR1 is SNHLY and CDR2 is FYNNEI. J was trimmed by 4 bases and V by 5 bases; bases with no gene match: 6. The CDR3: CASSIPTGSDTQYF. In nucleotides, the CDR3 is TGTGCCAGCAGTATACCGACAGGGTCAGATACGCAGTATTTT.

The chain joins TRBV2 to TRBJ2-5; 10 nucleotides align to TRBD2. Germline CDR1 SNHLY, CDR2 FYNNEI. This CDR3 is 16 amino acids long. With 3 bases clipped from V and 0 bases from J, the junction kept 4 bases outside the gene matches. CDR3 nucleotide sequence: TGTGCCAGCAGTGATAGGAGCGGGAGGGACCAAGAGACCCAGTACTTC. Translation: CASSDRSGRDQETQYF.

This chain connects TRBV28 to TRBJ2-7, with D possibly TRBD2 on 8 matching bases. V gave up 11 bases and J gave up 7 bases, with 27 bases separating them. The CDR3 contains 15 residues. Per germline, CDR1 MDHEN and CDR2 SYDVKM. For the CDR3, the DNA is TGTGCCGCCCACGGGGGGGACAGACCTAATATGGAGCAGTACTTC. Amino acid sequence: CAAHGGDRPNMEQYF.

This chain connects TRBV20-1 to TRBJ2-6; 8 bases are shared with TRBD1. The CDR3 is made up of 15 amino acids. The V gene's germline CDR1 is DFQATT and CDR2 SNEGSKA (reference sequence). The junction had 3 bases not matched to a gene; V was cut back by 3 bases and J by 2 bases. As DNA, the CDR3 is TGCAGTGCTAGTCAGGGGGCTACTGGGGCCAACGTCCTGACTTTC. It codes for CSASQGATGANVLTF.

The rearrangement links TRBV29-1 to TRBJ1-1; perhaps TRBD1 as D (5 bases). Germline CDR1 and CDR2: SQVTM and ANQGSEA. CDR3 size: 13 residues. The V end lost 6 bases, the J end lost 3 bases, and 14 bases lay between the germline ends. The CDR3 is CSVSGGGDTEAFF. CDR3 nucleotide sequence: TGCAGCGTCTCCGGTGGGGGGGACACTGAAGCTTTCTTT.

The CDR3 is CASSYRWASGINQPQHF. In DNA, the CDR3 is TGTGCCAGCAGTTACCGCTGGGCCTCCGGGATCAATCAGCCCCAGCATTTT. V gene TRBV28 combines with J gene TRBJ1-5; D remains unclear. The germline V gene encodes CDR1 MDHEN and CDR2 SYDVKM. The CDR3 spans 17 residues. V dropped 4 bases and J dropped 3 bases, with 19 bases sitting between them.

This rearrangement joins TRBV5-1 to TRBJ2-3, with D maybe TRBD2 (6 bases). CDR1 is SGHRS and CDR2 is YFSETQ in the germline V gene. The CDR3 has 16 residues. The ends were cut back, 0 bases at V and 0 bases at J, with 11 bases in the middle. CDR3 loop: CASSLVEGSSTDTQYF. The CDR3 nucleotides read TGCGCCAGCAGCTTGGTGGAGGGCTCTAGCACAGATACGCAGTATTTT.

This clone has a single count. In nucleotides, the CDR3 is TGTGCCAGCAGCCGAGGACTGGGTAATTCACCCCTCCACTTT. Encoded protein: CASSRGLGNSPLHF. The chain uses TRBV7-8 and TRBJ1-6; D is unclear. The germline V gene has CDR1 SGHVS and CDR2 FQNEAQ. The CDR3 has 14 residues. Trimming took off 5 bases at V and 6 bases at J, with 11 bases between the two ends.

The chain joins TRBV4-3 to TRBJ1-3, with no clear D. This CDR3 contains 16 residues. Germline lookup yields CDR1 LGHNA and CDR2 YSLEER. V dropped 1 base and J dropped 4 bases, with 14 bases sitting between them. The CDR3: CASSQGPGGGGNTIYF. In nucleotides, the CDR3 is TGCGCCAGCAGCCAAGGCCCGGGCGGCGGGGGAAACACCATATATTTT.